One and the same sample provided the 2 T cell receptor beta chains below, sequenced in a study of cytomegalovirus exposure and HLA in healthy donors. PCR amplification relied on 60 Vbeta primers (plus 13 Jbeta primers). Using immunoSEQ multiplex PCR, the repertoire was profiled, and TCRdb retains in-frame clones only, with some absent. Among fewer than 150,000 clones, around 75% were seen once, and the ten largest hold roughly 3.1%. The sequencing sample was made of PBMCs. Receptors were obtained from a young man in good health and CMV-seronegative.

This rearrangement joins TRBV6-5 to TRBJ2-3; possible D gene TRBD1, 6 bases. Trimming removed 7 bases at V and 6 bases at J, with 17 bases between. Germline V gives CDR1 MNHEY, CDR2 SVGAGI. The CDR3 contains 14 residues. The CDR3 spells CASKVRGIADTQYF. The CDR3 DNA reads TGTGCCAGCAAGGTCAGGGGAATAGCGGATACGCAGTATTTT.

This clone was seen a single time. The rearrangement joins TRBV5-5 to TRBJ2-5, with D unresolved. The germline CDR1 and CDR2 sequences are SGHKS and YYEKEE (reference sequence). With 5 bases removed from V and 5 bases from J, the gap between germline ends came to 16 bases. This CDR3 comprises 14 residues. CDR3 nucleotide sequence: TGTGCCAGCAGACCGGGTTGGGTTCTTGAGACCCAGTACTTC. Translation: CASRPGWVLETQYF.